The TCR beta chain under discussion was sequenced for a study of T cell responses to AZD1222 COVID-19 vaccine. Regarding the study as a whole: The study sampled repertoires only after the peak T cell response. Donors skewed white British and female; clonal diversity was possibly underestimated. Baseline seropositivity characterized only a handful of AZD1222 recipients. Among spike-specific TCRs, nearly half reportedly target unmutated variant regions.

The V segment lost 7 bases and the J segment 0 bases; nucleotides outside the gene matches: 7. The germline gives CDR1 SNHLY, CDR2 FYNNEI. This CDR3 region has 15 residues. In the case of this clone: Its specificity is unknown.

Clones were sequenced by immunoSEQ multiplex PCR, and TCRdb holds only the in-frame ones, with some missing. Of 90,000 to 130,000 clones detected, 85% to 95% appear once; the ten largest clones hold over 6.5%. The sample in question was peripheral blood, obtained on day 0 of AZD1222 vaccination. The TCR was taken from an adult in good health. This chain connects TRBV2 to TRBJ2-3; 7 positions match TRBD2. CDR3: CASNPAGFSTDTQYF. CDR3 in DNA: TGTGCCAGCAATCCAGCGGGGTTTAGCACAGATACGCAGTATTTT.